The clone carrying this T cell receptor beta chain has ten or more counts. RNA transcripts yielded amplified TCR beta CDR3 regions. Carried out on the TCR CDR3, a first-round RT-PCR used the HTBI primer set. TCRdb reprocessed the multiplex PCR reads with MiXCR, giving one entry per CDR3 protein. This table holds approximately 430,000 distinct CDR3 sequences, about 15% found once. This sample stems from a study of T cells in Graves' hyperthyroidism and ophthalmopathy. The V gene's germline CDR1 is LGHDT and CDR2 YNNKEL (reference sequence). V was shortened by 0 bases and J by 4 bases, with 6 bases between the two germline ends. The CDR3 has 13 amino acids.

V is TRBV3-1 and J is TRBJ1-2, with D hard to call. Material for sequencing was blood. This clonotype was sampled from a young man with Graves' ophthalmopathy. The CDR3 DNA reads TGTGCCAGCAGCCAAGAATGGATCTATGGCTACACCTTC. It is translated as CASSQEWIYGYTF.